This T cell receptor (beta chain) was recovered during a study of early T cells in non-severe SARS-CoV-2 infection. Whole-study context: Unpaired chains resulted from sequencing bulk RNA of unsorted whole blood.

Individual cDNA molecules were tagged with unique molecular identifiers. One entry per CDR3 protein results from TCRdb running MiXCR on the 5' RACE reads. The table lists tens of thousands of distinct CDR3 sequences, around 13% of them singletons. This clonotype was seen ten or more times. The CDR3 is made up of 14 amino acids. Trimming took 6 bases from V and 4 from J, leaving 13 bases between them. Germline assignment: CDR1 DFQATT and CDR2 SNEGSKA (reference sequence). V gene TRBV20-1 combines with J gene TRBJ1-6; perhaps TRBD1 as D (6 bases). The sample taken for sequencing was whole blood. This TCR was sampled from an adult who was a healthcare worker with PCR-confirmed SARS-CoV-2 infection or an uninfected control (not recorded which). CDR3 in DNA: TGCAGTGCGAAGGCTCAGGGGTATAATTCACCCCTCCACTTT. This gives the protein CSAKAQGYNSPLHF.